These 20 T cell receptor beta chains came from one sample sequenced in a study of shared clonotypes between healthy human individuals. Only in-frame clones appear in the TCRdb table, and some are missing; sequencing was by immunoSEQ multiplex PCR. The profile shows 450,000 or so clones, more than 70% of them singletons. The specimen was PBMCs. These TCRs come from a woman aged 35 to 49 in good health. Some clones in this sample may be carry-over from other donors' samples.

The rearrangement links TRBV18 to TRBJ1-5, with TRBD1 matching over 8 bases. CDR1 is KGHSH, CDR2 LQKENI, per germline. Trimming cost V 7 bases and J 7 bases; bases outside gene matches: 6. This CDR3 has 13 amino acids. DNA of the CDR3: TGTGCCAGCTTTCAGGGGGCAGGCCAGCCCCAGCATTTT. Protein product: CASFQGAGQPQHF.

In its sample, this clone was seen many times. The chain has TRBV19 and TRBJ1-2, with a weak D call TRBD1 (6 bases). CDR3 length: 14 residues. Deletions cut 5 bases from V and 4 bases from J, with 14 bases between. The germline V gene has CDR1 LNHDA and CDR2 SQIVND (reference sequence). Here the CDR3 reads CASSPNRQVYGYTF. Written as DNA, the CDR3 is TGTGCCAGTAGTCCCAATCGACAGGTCTATGGCTACACCTTC.

CDR3 in DNA: TGTGCCAGCAGCTCCCCGCTGGCAGGGCGCATCGAGCAGTACTTC. Protein sequence: CASSSPLAGRIEQYF. The rearrangement joins TRBV28 to TRBJ2-7, with D perhaps TRBD1 (5 bases). CDR3 size: 15 residues. Trimming stripped 6 bases from V and 6 bases from J, with 21 bases between. Germline V lookup: CDR1 MDHEN, CDR2 SYDVKM.

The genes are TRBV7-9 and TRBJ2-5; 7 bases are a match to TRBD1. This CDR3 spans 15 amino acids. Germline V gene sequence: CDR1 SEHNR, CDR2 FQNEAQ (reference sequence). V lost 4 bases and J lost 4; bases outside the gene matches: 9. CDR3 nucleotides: TGTGCCAGCAGCTCCGACCGGGACAGCGGAGAGACCCAGTACTTC. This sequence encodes CASSSDRDSGETQYF.

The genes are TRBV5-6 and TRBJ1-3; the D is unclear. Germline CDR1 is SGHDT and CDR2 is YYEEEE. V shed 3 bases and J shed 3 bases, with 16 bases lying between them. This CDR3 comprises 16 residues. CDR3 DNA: TGTGCCAGCAGCTCCTATCCCGGGAGAGGTGGAAACACCATATATTTT. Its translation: CASSSYPGRGGNTIYF.

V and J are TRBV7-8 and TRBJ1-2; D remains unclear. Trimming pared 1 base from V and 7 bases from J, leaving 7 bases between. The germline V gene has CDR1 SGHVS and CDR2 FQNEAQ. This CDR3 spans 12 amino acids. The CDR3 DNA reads TGTGCCAGCAGCTTAGGGCTGGTTGGCTACACCTTC. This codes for CASSLGLVGYTF.

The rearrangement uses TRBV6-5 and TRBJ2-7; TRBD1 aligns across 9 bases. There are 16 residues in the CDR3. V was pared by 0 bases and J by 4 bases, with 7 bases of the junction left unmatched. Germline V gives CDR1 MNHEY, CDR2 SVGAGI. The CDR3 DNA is TGTGCCAGCAGTTACTCGACTCCCGGGACAGGGTACGAGCAGTACTTC. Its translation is CASSYSTPGTGYEQYF.

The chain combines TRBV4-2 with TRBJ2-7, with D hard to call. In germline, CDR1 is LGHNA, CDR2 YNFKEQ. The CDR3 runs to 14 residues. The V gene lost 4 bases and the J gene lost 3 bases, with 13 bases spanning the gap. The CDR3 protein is CASSLDLLGYEQYF. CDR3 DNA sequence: TGTGCCAGCAGCCTGGACCTCCTGGGCTACGAGCAGTACTTC.

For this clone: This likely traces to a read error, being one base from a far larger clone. The CDR3 DNA is TGTGCCAGCAGCGACGGGACAGGGCGGTCCTATGGCTACACCTTC. Protein: CASSDGTGRSYGYTF. The chain links TRBV9 to TRBJ1-2; 9 bases agree with TRBD1. Germline lookup yields CDR1 SGDLS and CDR2 YYNGEE. V shed 3 bases, J shed 4 bases, and the junction held 7 bases outside the gene matches. The CDR3 is 15 residues long.

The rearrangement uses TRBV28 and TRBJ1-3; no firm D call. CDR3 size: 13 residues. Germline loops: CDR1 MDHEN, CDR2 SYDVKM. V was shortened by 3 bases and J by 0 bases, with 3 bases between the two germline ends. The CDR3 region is CASSFLSGNTIYF. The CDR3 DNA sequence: TGTGCCAGCAGTTTTCTCTCTGGAAACACCATATATTTT. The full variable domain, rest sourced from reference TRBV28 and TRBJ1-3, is DVKVTQSSRYLVKRTGEKVFLECVQDMDHENMFWYRQDPGLGLRLIYFSYDVKMKEKGDIPEGYSVSREKKERFSLILESASTNQTSMYLCASSFLSGNTIYFGEGSWLTVV.

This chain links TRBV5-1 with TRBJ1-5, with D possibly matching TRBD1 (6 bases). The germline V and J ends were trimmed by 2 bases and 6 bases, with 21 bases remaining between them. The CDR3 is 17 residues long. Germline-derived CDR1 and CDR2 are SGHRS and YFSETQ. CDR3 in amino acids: CASSFRRYRVYGQPQHF. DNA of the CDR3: TGCGCCAGCAGCTTCCGGCGCTACAGGGTCTACGGTCAGCCCCAGCATTTT.

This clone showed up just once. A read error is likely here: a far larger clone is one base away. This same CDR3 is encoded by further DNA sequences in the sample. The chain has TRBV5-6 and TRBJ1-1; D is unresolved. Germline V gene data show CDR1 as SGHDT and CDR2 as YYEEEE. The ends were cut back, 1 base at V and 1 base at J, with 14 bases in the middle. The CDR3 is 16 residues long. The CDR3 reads CASSLSTSRWNTEAFF. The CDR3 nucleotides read TGTGCCAGCAGCTTGTCGACGAGCCGGTGGAACACTGAAGCTTTCTTT.

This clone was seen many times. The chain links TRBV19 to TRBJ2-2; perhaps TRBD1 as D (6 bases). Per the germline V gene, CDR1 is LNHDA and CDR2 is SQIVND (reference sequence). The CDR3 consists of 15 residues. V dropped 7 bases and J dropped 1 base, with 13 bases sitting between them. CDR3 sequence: CASTVSQGNTGELFF. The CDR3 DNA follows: TGTGCCAGTACCGTCTCACAGGGGAACACCGGGGAGCTGTTTTTT. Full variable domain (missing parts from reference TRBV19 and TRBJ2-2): DGGITQSPKYLFRKEGQNVTLSCEQNLNHDAMYWYRQDPGQGLRLIYYSQIVNDFQKGDIAEGYSVSREKKESFPLTVTSAQKNPTAFYLCASTVSQGNTGELFFGEGSRLTVL.

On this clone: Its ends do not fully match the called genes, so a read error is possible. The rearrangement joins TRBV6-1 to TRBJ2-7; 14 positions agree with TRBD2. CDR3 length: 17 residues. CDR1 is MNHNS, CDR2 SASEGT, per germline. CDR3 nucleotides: TGTGCCATCAGTGAGACTAGCGGGAGGGCCAGGGCCCACGAGCAGTACTTC. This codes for CAISETSGRARAHEQYF.

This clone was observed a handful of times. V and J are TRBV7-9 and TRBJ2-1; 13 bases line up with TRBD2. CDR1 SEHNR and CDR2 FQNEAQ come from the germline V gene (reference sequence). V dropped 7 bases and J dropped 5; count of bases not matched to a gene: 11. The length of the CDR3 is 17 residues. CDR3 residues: CASTLGTSGVIDNEQFF. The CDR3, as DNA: TGTGCCAGCACCCTCGGGACTAGCGGGGTAATCGACAATGAGCAGTTCTTC.

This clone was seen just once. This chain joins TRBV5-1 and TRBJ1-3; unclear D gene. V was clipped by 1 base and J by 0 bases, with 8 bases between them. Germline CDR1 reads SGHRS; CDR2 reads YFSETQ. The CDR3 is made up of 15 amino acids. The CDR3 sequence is CASSLIGISGNTIYF. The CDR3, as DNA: TGCGCCAGCAGCTTGATCGGGATCTCTGGAAACACCATATATTTT.

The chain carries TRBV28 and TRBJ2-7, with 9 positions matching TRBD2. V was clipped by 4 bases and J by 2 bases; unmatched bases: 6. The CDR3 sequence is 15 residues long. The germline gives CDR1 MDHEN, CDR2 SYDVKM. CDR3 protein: CASSWSSGTAYEQYF. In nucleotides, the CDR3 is TGTGCCAGCAGTTGGTCTAGCGGGACCGCCTACGAGCAGTACTTC.

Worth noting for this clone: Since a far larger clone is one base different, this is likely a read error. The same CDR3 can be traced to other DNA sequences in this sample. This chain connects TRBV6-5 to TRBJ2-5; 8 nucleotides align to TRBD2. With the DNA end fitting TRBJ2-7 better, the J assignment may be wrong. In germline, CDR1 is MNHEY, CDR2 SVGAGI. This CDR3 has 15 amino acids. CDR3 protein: CASRESGRVSYEQYF. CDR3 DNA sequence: TGTGCCAGCAGAGAAAGCGGGAGAGTTTCCTACGAGCAGTACTTC.

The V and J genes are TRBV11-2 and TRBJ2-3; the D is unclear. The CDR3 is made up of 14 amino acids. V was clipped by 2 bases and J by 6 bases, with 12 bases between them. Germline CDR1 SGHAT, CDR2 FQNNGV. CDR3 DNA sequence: TGTGCCAGCAGCTTAAGTATGTTGTCCGATACGCAGTATTTT. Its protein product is CASSLSMLSDTQYF.

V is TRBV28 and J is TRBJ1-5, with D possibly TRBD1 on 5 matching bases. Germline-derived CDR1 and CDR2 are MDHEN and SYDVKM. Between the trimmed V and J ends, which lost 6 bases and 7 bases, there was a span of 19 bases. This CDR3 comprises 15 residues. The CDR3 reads CASSPPRGGRQPQHF. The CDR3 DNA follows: TGTGCCAGCAGCCCCCCCCGCGGGGGACGGCAGCCCCAGCATTTT.